Following are 10 T cell receptor beta chains from one sample sequenced in a study of cytotoxic CD8 clonotypes in ibrutinib-treated CLL. TCRdb's copy holds only in-frame clones and misses some; the assay was immunoSEQ multiplex PCR. The sample records about 21,000 clones, 74% being singletons. Sequenced here: PBMCs, sampled before ibrutinib treatment. The receptors shown here come from a human donor with chronic lymphocytic leukemia.

The chain joins TRBV28 to TRBJ2-1; D gene uncertain. Per germline, CDR1 MDHEN and CDR2 SYDVKM. V lost 5 bases and J 5 bases, leaving 16 bases between the germline ends. CDR3 length: 15 residues. The CDR3 is CASSRPGLNDNEQFF. DNA for the CDR3: TGTGCCAGCAGTCGGCCGGGCCTAAACGACAATGAGCAGTTCTTC.

V usage is TRBV7-2 and J usage is TRBJ2-3; TRBD2 is a possible D gene (7 bases). V was trimmed by 5 bases and J by 7 bases, leaving 16 bases between them. The germline gives CDR1 SGHTA, CDR2 FQGNSA. CDR3 size: 14 residues. The CDR3 sequence: CASSLQAGANTQYF. DNA of the CDR3: TGTGCCAGCAGCCTACAGGCGGGGGCAAATACGCAGTATTTT.

This clone was seen only once. The chain joins TRBV6-5 to TRBJ2-5, with TRBD2 matching over 8 bases. Germline lookup yields CDR1 MNHEY and CDR2 SVGAGI. The CDR3 sequence is 15 residues long. Unmatched junction bases numbered 6, after V lost 4 bases and J lost 2 bases. CDR3 in amino acids: CASSWAQRGQETQYF. CDR3 nucleotides: TGTGCCAGCAGTTGGGCCCAGCGGGGGCAAGAGACCCAGTACTTC.

This clone was seen a single time. The genes are TRBV21-1 and TRBJ1-2; no check of the table's D call, TRBD1, against the DNA was made. TRBV21-1 is tagged as a pseudogene. This CDR3 is 18 amino acids long. The CDR3 reads CASSKPWTGTVDNYGYTF. CDR3 coding DNA: TGTGCCAGCAGCAAACCCTGGACCGGGACAGTGGATAACTATGGCTACACCTTC.

This sequence joins TRBV5-4 and TRBJ2-5, with D tentatively TRBD2 (5 bases). Trimming took 1 base from V and 4 from J, leaving 14 bases between them. The V gene's germline CDR1 is SGHNT and CDR2 YYREEE (reference sequence). The CDR3 consists of 15 residues. The CDR3 spells CASSLTGGEGETQYF. The CDR3 nucleotides are TGTGCCAGCAGCTTGACCGGCGGAGAGGGAGAGACCCAGTACTTC.

The chain joins TRBV7-2 to TRBJ1-4, with 10 bases lining up with TRBD1. Germline lookup yields CDR1 SGHTA and CDR2 FQGNSA. V lost 5 bases, J lost 11 bases, and 11 bases stayed unmatched. The CDR3 loop spans 15 amino acids. CDR3 amino acids: CASSPSRDRGWKLFF. DNA of the CDR3: TGTGCCAGCAGCCCCTCCCGGGACAGGGGTTGGAAACTGTTTTTT.

The chain joins TRBV2 to TRBJ2-7, with D perhaps matching TRBD1 (6 bases). CDR3 size: 15 residues. V was pared by 6 bases and J by 4 bases, with 19 bases between. Germline V gives CDR1 SNHLY, CDR2 FYNNEI. Here the CDR3 DNA reads TGTGCCAGCAGCGAAACCCGGTCAGGGGCGTACGAGCAGTACTTC. Its protein is CASSETRSGAYEQYF.

This clone was observed a few times. This chain joins TRBV10-2 and TRBJ1-5; 7 bases line up with TRBD1. The germline gives CDR1 WSHSY, CDR2 SAAADI. J was trimmed by 2 bases and V by 10 bases; bases with no gene match: 23. CDR3 length: 19 amino acids. CDR3 DNA sequence: TGCGCCACCGGATCGACAGGGTTTGTGAGGGGTATTGGCAATCAGCCCCAGCATTTT. Protein: CATGSTGFVRGIGNQPQHF.

The chain couples TRBV6-4 to TRBJ2-1, with D possibly TRBD2 on 5 matching bases. Germline V gene data show CDR1 as MRHNA and CDR2 as SNTAGT. V dropped 6 bases and J dropped 0 bases, with 9 bases sitting between them. CDR3 length: 14 amino acids. The CDR3 bases are TGTGCCAGCAGGCGAGGGCCCTCCTACAATGAGCAGTTCTTC. It encodes CASRRGPSYNEQFF.

This rearrangement joins TRBV5-1 to TRBJ2-7, with 7 bases identical to TRBD2. V gave up 5 bases and J gave up 3 bases; unmatched junction bases: 14. Germline values: CDR1 SGHRS, CDR2 YFSETQ. CDR3 length: 16 amino acids. CDR3 sequence (DNA): TGCGCCAGCAGGCTAGGTACGCTAGCGGTTAACTACGAGCAGTACTTC. This codes for CASRLGTLAVNYEQYF.